The table lists the clone carrying this T cell receptor beta chain with a count of one. The sample belongs to a study of long-term antiretroviral therapy in people with HIV. On the study more broadly: Of all samples, the earliest predate the 2015 immediate-ART recommendation by about a decade.

This was the immunoSEQ v3.0 assay at survey level. Generated by immunoSEQ multiplex PCR, the TCRdb table keeps only in-frame clones and is missing some. Of 20,000 to 25,000 clones listed, around 85% are singletons. Germline loops: CDR1 MNHEY, CDR2 SMNVEV (reference sequence). This CDR3 has 16 residues. V was pared by 8 bases and J by 0 bases, with 19 bases between. This specimen consisted of unsorted PBMCs, obtained 1.6 years after starting antiretroviral therapy. The V call is TRBV27, the J call TRBJ1-2; D gene uncertain. The sequence came from a man aged 40-55 years with HIV. The CDR3 DNA reads as TGTGCCAGCCACTACACGAGAGGCCCGGCTAACTATGGCTACACCTTC. Protein: CASHYTRGPANYGYTF.